Listed below are T cell receptor beta chains from one sample, sequenced in a study of T cells in localized non-small cell lung cancer. Assay: immunoSEQ multiplex PCR; the TCRdb copy retains only in-frame clones and omits some. The sample holds 90,000 or so clones, about 91% seen once. The sample here was peripheral blood, taken before any cancer treatment. The receptor source for this set is a man aged 35 to 69 with stage I squamous cell lung carcinoma. Both conserved end residues are part of each CDR3. D genes are given only for firm matches. Clone size is shown for a subset of rows, as once, few, many or a class of expanded clone.

clone size: .
D gene: .
J gene: TRBJ1-5
CDR3 length: 16
V gene: TRBV5-1
CDR3 protein: CASSLGDRWGREPQHF
CDR3 DNA: TGCGCCAGCAGCTTGGGCGACAGGTGGGGGAGGGAGCCCCAGCATTTT

clone size: .
D gene: .
J gene: TRBJ2-7
CDR3 length: 18
V gene: TRBV4-3
CDR3 protein: CASSQAVGQQIYSYEQYF
CDR3 DNA: TGCGCCAGCAGCCAAGCCGTCGGACAGCAAATCTACTCCTACGAGCAGTACTTC

clone size: .
D gene: .
J gene: TRBJ1-2
CDR3 length: 15
V gene: TRBV6-5
CDR3 protein: CASSSVGTTNYGYTF
CDR3 DNA: TGTGCCAGCAGTTCGGTGGGAACAACTAACTATGGCTACACCTTC

clone size: .
D gene: .
J gene: TRBJ1-6
CDR3 length: 15
V gene: TRBV5-6
CDR3 protein: CASSSIFGGNSPLHF
CDR3 DNA: TGTGCCAGCAGTTCTATTTTTGGGGGGAATTCACCCCTCCACTTT

clone size: .
D gene: TRBD1
J gene: TRBJ1-6
CDR3 length: 14
V gene: TRBV7-9
CDR3 protein: CASSSGTENSPLHF
CDR3 DNA: TGTGCCAGCAGCTCCGGGACAGAGAATTCACCCCTCCACTTT

clone size: few
D gene: TRBD1
J gene: TRBJ1-2
CDR3 length: 14
V gene: TRBV6-6
CDR3 protein: CASSSQGAGYGYTF
CDR3 DNA: TGTGCCAGCAGTTCGCAGGGGGCTGGTTATGGCTACACCTTC

clone size: .
D gene: .
J gene: TRBJ1-6
CDR3 length: 16
V gene: TRBV19
CDR3 protein: CASSWSDSSYNSPLHF
CDR3 DNA: TGTGCCAGTAGTTGGTCGGACAGCTCCTATAATTCACCCCTCCACTTT

clone size: once
D gene: .
J gene: TRBJ1-1
CDR3 length: 14
V gene: TRBV14
CDR3 protein: CASSQGIWNTEAFF
CDR3 DNA: TGTGCCAGCAGCCAAGGTATCTGGAACACTGAAGCTTTCTTT

clone size: .
D gene: .
J gene: TRBJ1-1
CDR3 length: 15
V gene: TRBV27
CDR3 protein: CASSPSTAVNTEAFF
CDR3 DNA: TGTGCCAGCAGCCCTTCGACGGCCGTGAACACTGAAGCTTTCTTT

clone size: .
D gene: .
J gene: TRBJ1-2
CDR3 length: 15
V gene: TRBV18
CDR3 protein: CASSSAQASNYGYTF
CDR3 DNA: TGTGCCAGCTCATCCGCACAGGCTTCTAACTATGGCTACACCTTC

clone size: .
D gene: .
J gene: TRBJ1-5
CDR3 length: 12
V gene: TRBV6-6
CDR3 protein: CASSPVEQPQHF
CDR3 DNA: TGTGCCAGCAGTCCTGTGGAACAGCCCCAGCATTTT